The 14 T cell receptor beta chains below were found in one sample sequenced in a study of blood T cell repertoires in COVID-19. Clones were sequenced by immunoSEQ multiplex PCR, and TCRdb holds only the in-frame ones, with some missing. Of under 55,000 clones detected, around three quarters appear once; the ten largest clones hold roughly 25%. Source material: peripheral blood. The receptors originated from a man between 65 and 80 years old with acute or convalescent COVID-19.

The chain recombines TRBV20-1 with TRBJ2-3; TRBD2 matches 7 bases. V shed 3 bases and J 2 bases; nucleotides not matched to a gene: 8. The CDR3 is made up of 15 amino acids. CDR1 is DFQATT and CDR2 is SNEGSKA in the germline V gene (reference sequence). The CDR3 DNA reads as TGCAGTGCTAGTGAGGCCCTAGCGGACACAGATACGCAGTATTTT. This gives the protein CSASEALADTDTQYF.

The rearrangement joins TRBV19 to TRBJ1-5; 8 nucleotides agree with TRBD1. This CDR3 has 18 amino acids. V was clipped by 1 base and J by 2 bases; unmatched bases: 10. Per germline, CDR1 LNHDA and CDR2 SQIVND (reference sequence). In DNA, the CDR3 is TGTGCCAGTAGTATAGTAGGCAGGGGGCTGGAGGGCAATCAGCCCCAGCATTTT. This gives the protein CASSIVGRGLEGNQPQHF.

Only one count was recorded for this clone. The junction shows a germline mismatch at one end, possibly a read error. Other DNA variants within this sample encode the same CDR3. The chain uses TRBV5-6 and TRBJ1-2, with D unresolved. The CDR3 has 13 residues. CDR1 is SGHDT, CDR2 YYEEEE, per germline. CDR3 amino acids: CASSSGPDYGYTF. In DNA form, the CDR3 reads TGCGCCAGCAGCTCAGGCCCTGACTATGGCTACACCTTC.

The gene calls are TRBV5-1 and TRBJ2-2; 13 bases map to TRBD2. The germline V gene encodes CDR1 SGHRS and CDR2 YFSETQ. Trimming cost V 3 bases and J 6 bases; bases outside gene matches: 5. The CDR3 has 16 amino acids. CDR3 DNA sequence: TGCGCCAGCAGCTGGACTAGCGGGGGTCTCTCCGGGGAGCTGTTTTTT. Its translation: CASSWTSGGLSGELFF.

V is TRBV7-8 and J is TRBJ2-7, with 7 bases that match TRBD1. Per germline, CDR1 SGHVS and CDR2 FQNEAQ. The CDR3 covers 14 residues. After removal of 6 bases from V and 4 bases from J, the junction contained 9 bases not matched to a gene. CDR3 in amino acids: CASRSTGSPYEQYF. The DNA for the CDR3 is TGTGCCAGCAGGTCGACAGGGAGTCCTTACGAGCAGTACTTC.

The table lists this clone with a few counts. The chain uses TRBV7-9 and TRBJ1-4; unclear D gene. In germline, CDR1 is SEHNR, CDR2 FQNEAQ (reference sequence). Trimming took off 0 bases at V and 0 bases at J, with 5 bases between the two ends. The CDR3 length is 15 residues. The CDR3 DNA reads TGTGCCAGCAGCTTAGCGCTAGCAACTAATGAAAAACTGTTTTTT. As protein: CASSLALATNEKLFF.

The chain recombines TRBV15 with TRBJ2-5; D may be TRBD1 (6 bases). CDR1 and CDR2 (germline): LNHNV, YYDKDF (reference sequence). The CDR3 consists of 16 residues. Trimming stripped 8 bases from V and 7 bases from J, with 26 bases between. CDR3 residues: CATSRGNRAGFGTQYF. CDR3 DNA: TGTGCCACCTCTAGGGGGAACAGAGCCGGGTTCGGGACCCAGTACTTC.

This rearrangement joins TRBV2 to TRBJ2-7; no firm D call. V shed 4 bases and J shed 6 bases, with 7 bases lying between them. Germline V gives CDR1 SNHLY, CDR2 FYNNEI. CDR3 size: 11 residues. CDR3 sequence: CASSGAIEQYF. The CDR3 DNA reads as TGTGCCAGCAGTGGCGCTATCGAGCAGTACTTC.

This chain joins TRBV30 and TRBJ1-2, with TRBD1 matching 7 bases. There are 15 residues in the CDR3. Germline V lookup: CDR1 GTSNPN, CDR2 SVGIG (reference sequence). With V trimmed by 3 bases and J by 4 bases, 11 bases remained unmatched. In DNA, the CDR3 is TGTGCCTGGAGCGTTTCAGGGGGGCGCAGCTATGGCTACACCTTC. Translation gives CAWSVSGGRSYGYTF. Variable domain in full (rest from reference TRBV30 and TRBJ1-2): SQTIHQWPATLVQPVGSPLSLECTVEGTSNPNLYWYRQAAGRGLQLLFYSVGIGQISSEVPQNLSASRPQDRQFILSSKKLLLSDSGFYLCAWSVSGGRSYGYTFGSGTRLTVV.

The chain combines TRBV27 with TRBJ1-4; weak D call: TRBD1 (5 bases). Germline-derived CDR1 and CDR2 are MNHEY and SMNVEV (reference sequence). Trimming stripped 6 bases from V and 8 bases from J, with 10 bases between. CDR3 size: 12 residues. CDR3 sequence: CASSRTGEKLFF. CDR3 in DNA: TGTGCCAGCAGCCGAACAGGCGAAAAACTGTTTTTT.

This clone was detected only a few times. This rearrangement joins TRBV9 to TRBJ2-7, with 8 bases identical to TRBD2. This CDR3 spans 15 amino acids. From germline, CDR1 is SGDLS and CDR2 YYNGEE. The J segment lost 3 bases and the V segment lost 5 bases, leaving 10 bases of the junction unmatched. The chain's CDR3 is CASSRNPGTSYEQYF. As DNA, the CDR3 is TGTGCCAGCAGTCGAAACCCCGGGACTAGCTACGAGCAGTACTTC.

DNA for the CDR3: TGTGCCAGCAGCTTAGAAGGGACTAGCGCGGTCCCCGAGCAGTACTTC. This sequence encodes CASSLEGTSAVPEQYF. The chain couples TRBV11-3 to TRBJ2-7; 10 positions match TRBD2. Trimming took 0 bases from V and 6 from J; bases not matched to a gene: 8. The CDR3 covers 16 residues. The germline V gene encodes CDR1 SGHNT and CDR2 YENEEA.

The gene calls are TRBV12-5 and TRBJ2-1, with 7 bases lining up with TRBD2. CDR3 length: 15 residues. Germline-derived CDR1 and CDR2 are LGHNT and FRNRAP. V trimming: 5 bases; J trimming: 5 bases; junction bases outside the gene matches: 9. CDR3 sequence (DNA): TGTGCTAGTGGTACCACCACGGGAGGAGACAATGAGCAGTTCTTC. It encodes CASGTTTGGDNEQFF.

There are a few counts of this clone. In DNA, the CDR3 is TGCGCCAGCAGCTTGGACAACAGTGTAATGCAGCCCCAGCATTTT. This encodes CASSLDNSVMQPQHF. V usage is TRBV5-1 and J usage is TRBJ1-5; D not certain. Trimming shortened V by 0 bases and J by 7 bases, and 14 bases separated the two germline ends. Germline CDR1 reads SGHRS; CDR2 reads YFSETQ. The CDR3 has 15 residues.